This TCR beta chain was profiled in a study of blood T cell repertoires in COVID-19. Across the study: Samples came from the United States, Italy and Spain, spanning acute and convalescent COVID-19.

Methods used by the authors: Estimates of nucleated cell counts were drawn from the amplification of reference gene primers. Method: immunoSEQ multiplex PCR; TCRdb's copy keeps in-frame clones and lacks some. From that table come the V and J calls and clone size; the DNA was used to work out D and trimming. The data contain roughly 250,000 clones, over 75% of them seen just once; the ten biggest clones take up about 4.1%. This clone was seen many times. Germline assignment: CDR1 MNHEY and CDR2 SMNVEV (reference sequence). The CDR3 is made up of 15 amino acids. V lost 6 bases and J lost 2; bases outside the gene matches: 4. Two negative PCRs, clearance, or symptom resolution characterized the recovered Cohort 3 donors.

The sample comprised PBMCs or T cells enriched from blood (not recorded which). This sequence was found in a woman in her twenties or thirties who had recovered from COVID-19. This sequence joins TRBV27 and TRBJ1-5, with 10 bases fitting TRBD1. The CDR3 sequence: CASSGGTGGNQPQHF. CDR3 DNA sequence: TGTGCCAGCAGCGGTGGGACAGGGGGCAATCAGCCCCAGCATTTT.